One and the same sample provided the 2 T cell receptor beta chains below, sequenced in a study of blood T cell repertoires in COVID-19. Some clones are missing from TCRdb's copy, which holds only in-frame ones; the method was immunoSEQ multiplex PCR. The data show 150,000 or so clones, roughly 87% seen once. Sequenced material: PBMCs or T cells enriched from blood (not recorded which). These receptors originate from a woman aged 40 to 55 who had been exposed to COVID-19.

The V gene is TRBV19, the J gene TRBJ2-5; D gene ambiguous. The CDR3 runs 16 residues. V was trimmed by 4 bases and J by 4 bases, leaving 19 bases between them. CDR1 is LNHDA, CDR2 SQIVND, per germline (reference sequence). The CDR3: CASSTSLLSVGETQYF. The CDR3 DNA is TGTGCCAGTAGTACCTCCTTGCTTTCCGTCGGAGAGACCCAGTACTTC.

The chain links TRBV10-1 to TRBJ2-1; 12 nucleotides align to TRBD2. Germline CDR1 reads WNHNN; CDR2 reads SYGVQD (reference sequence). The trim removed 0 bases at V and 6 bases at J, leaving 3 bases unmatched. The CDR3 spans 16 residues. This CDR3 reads CASSESLAGGANEQFF. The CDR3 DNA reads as TGCGCCAGCAGTGAGTCACTAGCGGGGGGAGCCAATGAGCAGTTCTTC.